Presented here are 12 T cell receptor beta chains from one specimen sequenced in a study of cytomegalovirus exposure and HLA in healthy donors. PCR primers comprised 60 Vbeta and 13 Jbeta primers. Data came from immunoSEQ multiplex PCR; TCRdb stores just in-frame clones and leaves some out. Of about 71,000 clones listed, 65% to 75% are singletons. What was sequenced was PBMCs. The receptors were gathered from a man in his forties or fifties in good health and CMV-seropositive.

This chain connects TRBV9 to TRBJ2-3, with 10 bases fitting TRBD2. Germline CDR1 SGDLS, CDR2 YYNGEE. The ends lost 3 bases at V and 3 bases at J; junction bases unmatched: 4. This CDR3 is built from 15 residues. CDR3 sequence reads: CASSGSGRTTDTQYF. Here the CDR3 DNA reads TGTGCCAGCAGCGGTAGCGGGAGGACGACAGATACGCAGTATTTT.

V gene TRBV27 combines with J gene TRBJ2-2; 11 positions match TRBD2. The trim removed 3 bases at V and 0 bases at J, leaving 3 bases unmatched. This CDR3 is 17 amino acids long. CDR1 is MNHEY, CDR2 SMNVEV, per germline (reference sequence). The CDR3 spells CASSFLLAGANTGELFF. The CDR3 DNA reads TGTGCCAGCAGTTTCCTACTAGCGGGGGCGAACACCGGGGAGCTGTTTTTT.

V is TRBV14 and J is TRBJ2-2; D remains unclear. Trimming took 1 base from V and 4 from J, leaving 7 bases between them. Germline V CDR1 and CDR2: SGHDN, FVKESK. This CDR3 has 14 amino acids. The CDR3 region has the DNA TGTGCCAGCAGCCAAGCCCCTCGCACCGGGGAGCTGTTTTTT. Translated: CASSQAPRTGELFF.

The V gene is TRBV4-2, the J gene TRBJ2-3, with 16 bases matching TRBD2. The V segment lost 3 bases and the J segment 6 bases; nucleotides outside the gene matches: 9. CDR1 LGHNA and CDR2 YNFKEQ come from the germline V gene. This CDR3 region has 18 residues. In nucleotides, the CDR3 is TGTGCCAGCAGCCACCCCTTGGGACTAGCGGGGGGGCAGGATACGCAGTATTTT. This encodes CASSHPLGLAGGQDTQYF.

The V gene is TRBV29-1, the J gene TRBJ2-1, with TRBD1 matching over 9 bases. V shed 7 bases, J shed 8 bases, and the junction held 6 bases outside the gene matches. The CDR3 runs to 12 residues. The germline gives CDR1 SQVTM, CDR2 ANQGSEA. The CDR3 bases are TGCAGCGCCGAGGGGGACAGGGATGAGCAGTTCTTC. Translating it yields CSAEGDRDEQFF.

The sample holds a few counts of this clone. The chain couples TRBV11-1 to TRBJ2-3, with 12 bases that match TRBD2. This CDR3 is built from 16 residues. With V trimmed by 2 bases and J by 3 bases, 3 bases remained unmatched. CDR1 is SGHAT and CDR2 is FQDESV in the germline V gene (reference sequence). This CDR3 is CASSLQLAGGTDTQYF. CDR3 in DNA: TGTGCCAGCAGCTTACAACTAGCGGGGGGAACAGATACGCAGTATTTT.

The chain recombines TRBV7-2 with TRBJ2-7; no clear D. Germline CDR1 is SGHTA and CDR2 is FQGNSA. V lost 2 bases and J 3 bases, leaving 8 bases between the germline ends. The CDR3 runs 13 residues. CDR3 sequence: CASSLKANYEQYF. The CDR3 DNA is TGTGCCAGCAGCTTAAAAGCCAACTACGAGCAGTACTTC. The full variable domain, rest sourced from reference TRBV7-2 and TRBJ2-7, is GAGVSQSPSNKVTEKGKDVELRCDPISGHTALYWYRQSLGQGLEFLIYFQGNSAPDKSGLPSDRFSAERTGGSVSTLTIQRTQQEDSAVYLCASSLKANYEQYFGPGTRLTVT.

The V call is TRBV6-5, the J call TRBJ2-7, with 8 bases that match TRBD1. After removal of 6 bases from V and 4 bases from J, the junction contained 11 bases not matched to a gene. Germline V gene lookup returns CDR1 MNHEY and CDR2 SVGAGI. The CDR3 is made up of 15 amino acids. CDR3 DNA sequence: TGTGCCAGCAGCTCTGCCCCGGGACAGGTTTACGAGCAGTACTTC. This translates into CASSSAPGQVYEQYF.

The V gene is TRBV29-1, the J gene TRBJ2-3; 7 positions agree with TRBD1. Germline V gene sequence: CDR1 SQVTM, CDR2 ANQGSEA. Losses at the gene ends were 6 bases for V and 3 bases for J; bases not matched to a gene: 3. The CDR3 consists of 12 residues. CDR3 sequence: CSVLQGTDTQYF. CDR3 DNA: TGCAGCGTATTACAGGGGACAGATACGCAGTATTTT.

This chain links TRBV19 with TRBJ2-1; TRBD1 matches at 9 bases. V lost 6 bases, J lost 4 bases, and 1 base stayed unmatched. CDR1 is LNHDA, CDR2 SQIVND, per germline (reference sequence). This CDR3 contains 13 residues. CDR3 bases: TGTGCCAGTAGACAGGGGGCTTACAATGAGCAGTTCTTC. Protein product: CASRQGAYNEQFF. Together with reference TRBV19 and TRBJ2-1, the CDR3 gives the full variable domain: DGGITQSPKYLFRKEGQNVTLSCEQNLNHDAMYWYRQDPGQGLRLIYYSQIVNDFQKGDIAEGYSVSREKKESFPLTVTSAQKNPTAFYLCASRQGAYNEQFFGPGTRLTVL.

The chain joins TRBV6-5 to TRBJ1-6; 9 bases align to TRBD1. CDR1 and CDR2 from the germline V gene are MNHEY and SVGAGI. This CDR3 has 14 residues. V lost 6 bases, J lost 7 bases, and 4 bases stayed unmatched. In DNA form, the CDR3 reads TGTGCCAGCAGAGGGGACAGGGAGAATTCACCCCTCCACTTT. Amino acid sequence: CASRGDRENSPLHF.

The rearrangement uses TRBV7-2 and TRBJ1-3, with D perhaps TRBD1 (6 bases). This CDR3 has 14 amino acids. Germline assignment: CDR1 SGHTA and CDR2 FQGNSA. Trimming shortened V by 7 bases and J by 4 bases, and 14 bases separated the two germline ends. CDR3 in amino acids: CASILRGTGNTIYF. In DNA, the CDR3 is TGTGCCAGCATCCTCAGGGGAACGGGAAACACCATATATTTT.